This is a list of T cell receptor beta chains from one sample in a study of follicular helper T cells after annual influenza vaccination. Some clones are missing from TCRdb's copy, which holds only in-frame ones; the method was immunoSEQ multiplex PCR. The sample yields about 27,000 clones, roughly 80% seen once. The sample consisted of CXCR5+ CD38- circulating T follicular helper cells from blood, taken on the day of influenza vaccination. The source of these receptors is an adult who received the influenza vaccine. The conserved cysteine and the conserved F or W are not part of the CDR3 here.

ASSPGVSGYNEQF	TRBJ2-1	TRBV7-3
ASSPDRSGGYT	TRBJ1-2	TRBV5-1
ASSSGTSGRGLYNEQF	TRBJ2-1	TRBV5-4
ASSLGGLGTDTQY	TRBJ2-3	TRBV14
AWSVKGSNQPQH	TRBJ1-5	TRBV30
ASSPLGEAPPYNEQF	TRBJ2-1	TRBV7-3
SARRGPEAF	TRBJ1-1	TRBV20-1
ASSNRDTSSYNEQF	TRBJ2-1	TRBV5-5
SAAQGSTEAF	TRBJ1-1	TRBV29-1
ASSSSLTSGGAQETQY	TRBJ2-5	TRBV5-1
ASSIVPLSYEQY	TRBJ2-7	TRBV19
ASSLGQPNYGYT	TRBJ1-2	TRBV5-1
ASSPAGLLQETQY	TRBJ2-5	TRBV11-1
ASSLRGNQPQH	TRBJ1-5	TRBV7-2
ATSRGRYSNQPQH	TRBJ1-5	TRBV15
ASSSWQSGGLSTDTQY	TRBJ2-3	TRBV5-1
ASSLSGSADTQY	TRBJ2-3	TRBV11-3
ATKRGPGVNYEQY	-	TRBV6-1
ASGPGQGSGANVLT	TRBJ2-6	TRBV28
ASTYRQGIFYEQY	TRBJ2-7	TRBV27
ASRRGTSGASTDTQY	TRBJ2-3	TRBV28
ASRAQIMGGYT	TRBJ1-2	TRBV19
ASSPGTSGSRNEQF	TRBJ2-1	TRBV11-2
ASSPGGDGYSYEQY	TRBJ2-7	TRBV14
ASSRDRGIYEQY	-	TRBV5-6
ASRISGQETQY	TRBJ2-5	TRBV27
ASSPTGGVRAF	TRBJ1-1	TRBV18
ASSFISGTGRDTQY	TRBJ2-3	TRBV5-5
ASGTSNSPLH	TRBJ1-6	TRBV25-1
ASSATGSSVYEQY	TRBJ2-7	TRBV6-5
ASSLWDSTTDTQY	TRBJ2-3	TRBV5-1
ASSPRGTVSGGNTIY	TRBJ1-3	TRBV4-1
AWSSYGGNSPLH	TRBJ1-6	TRBV30
ASSWRQGMNTEAF	TRBJ1-1	TRBV7-9
ASSIPRAKDTEAF	TRBJ1-1	TRBV19
ASSPDRVGYT	TRBJ1-2	TRBV11-2
ASSRRAVTDTQY	TRBJ2-3	TRBV5-1
ASSLGQRVTDTQY	TRBJ2-3	TRBV5-1
ASSRGTSTGELF	TRBJ2-2	TRBV27
ASERAF	TRBJ1-1	TRBV6-1
ASSHAGITYEQY	TRBJ2-7	TRBV13
ASTLTHYEQY	TRBJ2-7	TRBV6-4
ASRKAYRQGNTEAF	TRBJ1-1	TRBV19
ASSPQGARIATNEKLF	TRBJ1-4	TRBV19
ASSLTSGRGNNEQF	TRBJ2-1	TRBV6-5
ASSPSLYLNEQF	TRBJ2-1	TRBV28